This TCR beta chain stems from a study of T cell responses to AZD1222 COVID-19 vaccine. Findings and caveats of the study: Spike was spanned by vaccine-associated CD4 TCRs, which were dominant at 160-218 and 743-854. Increased Spike-specific TCR breadth and depth were observed after two AZD1222 doses. Nearly half of spike-specific TCRs reportedly target variant regions that are unmutated in the B.1.351 and B.1.1.7 variants.

Some clones are missing from TCRdb's copy, which holds only in-frame ones; the method was immunoSEQ multiplex PCR. The table records approximately 64,000 clones, 84% of them present only once. Per germline, CDR1 MNHNY and CDR2 SVGAGI (reference sequence). This CDR3 has 15 amino acids. The germline V and J ends were trimmed by 1 base and 4 bases, with 13 bases remaining between them. A remark on this clone: The antigen is undetermined.

This chain uses TRBV6-6 with TRBJ1-1; D may be TRBD1 (6 bases). The input for sequencing was peripheral blood, taken on day 0 of AZD1222 vaccination. The clonotype was recovered from an adult in good health. The CDR3 nucleotides are TGTGCCAGCAGTTACTGGGGGCAGGATCGCACTGAAGCTTTCTTT. It codes for CASSYWGQDRTEAFF.